This record looks at one T cell receptor (beta chain) sequence and its context. This record comes from a study of blood T cell repertoires in COVID-19. Repertoires were generated with immunoSEQ multiplex PCR, while TCRdb's copy carries only in-frame clones and drops some. The sample lists roughly 400,000 clones; roughly 84% were seen once. Donors were grouped by their self-reported clinical history. A COVID-19 case was met by exposed participants within 2 weeks before study entry. In germline, CDR1 is SGHNT, CDR2 YENEEA. This CDR3 is built from 20 residues. J gave up 4 bases and V 4 bases, and 19 bases lay outside the gene matches.

The chain is built from TRBV11-3 and TRBJ2-1; TRBD1 matches 10 bases. The source material was PBMCs or T cells enriched from blood (not recorded which). This receptor was identified in a woman aged 18 to 35 who had been exposed to COVID-19. CDR3 nucleotides: TGTGCCAGCAGCTCCAGGACACAGGGACGACAGGGGGCGAATTACAATGAGCAGTTCTTC. Its translation: CASSSRTQGRQGANYNEQFF.